Shown below are 30 T cell receptor beta chains from a single sample sequenced in a study of T cell repertoires in ileal Crohn's disease. Sequenced by immunoSEQ multiplex PCR; TCRdb stores in-frame clones only, minus some. The data show around 4,500 clones, roughly 80% seen once. Time point described: neoterminal ileum biopsy at postoperative endoscopy, about 6 months after surgery. Sample: ileal tissue. These receptors were obtained from an adult with Crohn's disease.

The V gene is TRBV7-8, the J gene TRBJ2-5, with D possibly called TRBD1 or TRBD2 (5 bases each). CDR1 and CDR2 (germline): SGHVS, FQNEAQ. The CDR3 is made up of 14 amino acids. V lost 5 bases to trimming and J lost 5 bases, with 15 bases between them. The CDR3 nucleotides are TGTGCCAGCAGCAACCGGGACCGGCGGGAGACCCAGTACTTC. This codes for CASSNRDRRETQYF.

The table lists this clone with a few counts. The chain carries TRBV7-8 and TRBJ2-7; no firm D call. V lost 0 bases and J lost 4, with 16 bases in between. The germline V gene has CDR1 SGHVS and CDR2 FQNEAQ. The CDR3 is made up of 16 amino acids. CDR3 DNA sequence: TGTGCCAGCAGCTTAGCCACCCCATTTGCGTCTTACGAGCAGTACTTC. Amino acids: CASSLATPFASYEQYF.

The J gene is TRBJ2-6, the V gene TRBV30, with TRBD1 identical over 8 bases. The V segment lost 4 bases and the J segment 2 bases; nucleotides outside the gene matches: 10. CDR1 is GTSNPN and CDR2 is SVGIG in the germline V gene (reference sequence). This CDR3 region has 17 residues. This chain's CDR3 is CAWIAGQGLAGANVLTF. CDR3 coding DNA: TGTGCCTGGATCGCAGGACAGGGACTTGCTGGGGCCAACGTCCTGACTTTC.

The chain has TRBV4-1 and TRBJ2-7; possibly TRBD2 for D (5 bases). The germline gives CDR1 MGHRA, CDR2 YSYEKL. Trimming removed 0 bases at V and 3 bases at J, with 15 bases between. This CDR3 region has 16 residues. CDR3: CASSQEQQTRGYEQYF. The CDR3, as DNA: TGCGCCAGCAGCCAAGAGCAGCAGACCCGGGGCTACGAGCAGTACTTC.

This chain links TRBV7-9 with TRBJ2-2, with TRBD2 identical over 9 bases. The CDR3 length is 17 residues. From germline, CDR1 is SEHNR and CDR2 FQNEAQ (reference sequence). Losses at the gene ends were 8 bases for V and 0 bases for J; bases not matched to a gene: 10. The CDR3 DNA follows: TGTGCCAGCTTAAGTCGGCTAGCGGGAACGAACACCGGGGAGCTGTTTTTT. Translated, it gives CASLSRLAGTNTGELFF.

The V call is TRBV7-2, the J call TRBJ2-3; 7 bases map to TRBD2. The junction had 2 bases not matched to a gene; V was cut back by 1 base and J by 1 base. Per the germline V gene, CDR1 is SGHTA and CDR2 is FQGNSA. The CDR3 runs 15 residues. The CDR3 DNA sequence: TGTGCCAGCAGCTTAGATGCGGGAGGCACAGATACGCAGTATTTT. Its protein is CASSLDAGGTDTQYF.

This chain connects TRBV9 to TRBJ2-5; 9 bases align to TRBD2. From germline, CDR1 is SGDLS and CDR2 YYNGEE. The J segment lost 1 base and the V segment lost 0 bases, leaving 4 bases of the junction unmatched. The CDR3 is made up of 16 amino acids. CDR3 protein: CASSVAPSGVQETQYF. In DNA form, the CDR3 reads TGTGCCAGCAGCGTAGCCCCTAGCGGGGTCCAAGAGACCCAGTACTTC.

The J gene is TRBJ2-7, the V gene TRBV4-1, with a tentative D call TRBD1 (6 bases). The CDR3 is made up of 13 amino acids. Germline CDR1 is MGHRA and CDR2 is YSYEKL. Deletions cut 4 bases from V and 5 bases from J, with 12 bases between. CDR3 DNA sequence: TGCGCCAGCAGCCTCGGACAGACAGACGAGCAGTACTTC. It translates to CASSLGQTDEQYF.

V usage is TRBV9 and J usage is TRBJ2-1; 13 bases match TRBD2. CDR1 and CDR2 from the germline V gene are SGDLS and YYNGEE. This CDR3 spans 16 amino acids. V lost 4 bases, J lost 8 bases, and 9 bases stayed unmatched. The CDR3 DNA follows: TGTGCCAGCAGCACAAGGACTAGCGGGAGACTGGATGAGCAGTTCTTC. It is translated as CASSTRTSGRLDEQFF.

The chain is built from TRBV7-9 and TRBJ2-2; D is undetermined. The germline V gene encodes CDR1 SEHNR and CDR2 FQNEAQ (reference sequence). Trimming pared 2 bases from V and 6 bases from J, leaving 4 bases between. The CDR3 totals 12 residues. CDR3 region: CASSLMSGELFF. The CDR3 nucleotides read TGTGCCAGCAGCTTAATGTCCGGGGAGCTGTTTTTT.

The chain couples TRBV6-6 to TRBJ1-1; D gene uncertain. Germline V lookup: CDR1 MNHNY, CDR2 SVGAGI (reference sequence). The germline V and J ends were trimmed by 2 bases and 5 bases, with 12 bases remaining between them. The CDR3 runs to 14 residues. The CDR3 nucleotides read TGTGCCAGCAGTTACGGGCAGGAGAGGACTGAAGCTTTCTTT. This translates into CASSYGQERTEAFF.

The V gene is TRBV5-6, the J gene TRBJ2-1, with no clear D. The CDR3 totals 14 residues. The ends were cut back, 3 bases at V and 8 bases at J, with 15 bases in the middle. Looked up from germline, CDR1 is SGHDT and CDR2 is YYEEEE. CDR3 region: CASSYKSEDHEQFF. In nucleotides, the CDR3 is TGTGCCAGCAGCTACAAGAGCGAGGACCATGAGCAGTTCTTC. Full variable domain (outside the CDR3, taken from reference TRBV5-6 and TRBJ2-1): DAGVTQSPTHLIKTRGQQVTLRCSPKSGHDTVSWYQQALGQGPQFIFQYYEEEERQRGNFPDRFSGHQFPNYSSELNVNALLLGDSALYLCASSYKSEDHEQFFGPGTRLTVL.

The chain has TRBV9 and TRBJ2-3; 7 bases align to TRBD1. Germline lookup yields CDR1 SGDLS and CDR2 YYNGEE. V shed 0 bases and J 6 bases; nucleotides not matched to a gene: 4. The length of the CDR3 is 14 residues. The CDR3 sequence is CASSVEGGLDTQYF. The CDR3, as DNA: TGTGCCAGCAGCGTAGAAGGGGGCTTGGATACGCAGTATTTT.

The V gene is TRBV19, the J gene TRBJ1-5; 12 bases fit TRBD1. J was trimmed by 1 base and V by 7 bases; bases with no gene match: 8. The CDR3 length is 17 residues. Germline values: CDR1 LNHDA, CDR2 SQIVND (reference sequence). CDR3 DNA sequence: TGTGCCAGTACCCCCCTGGGACAGGGGGCAAGCAATCAGCCCCAGCATTTT. This gives the protein CASTPLGQGASNQPQHF.

This clone was observed once. The chain carries TRBV7-9 and TRBJ2-1; no clear D. V lost 3 bases and J 3 bases, leaving 6 bases between the germline ends. The germline gives CDR1 SEHNR, CDR2 FQNEAQ (reference sequence). This CDR3 contains 13 residues. DNA of the CDR3: TGTGCCAGCAGCTTTTCAGACTACAATGAGCAGTTCTTC. The encoded protein is CASSFSDYNEQFF.

This clone has more than one count but fewer than ten. J is TRBJ2-7 and V is TRBV14, with 7 bases matching TRBD1. CDR1 is SGHDN and CDR2 is FVKESK in the germline V gene. The CDR3 is 12 residues long. The ends lost 4 bases at V and 6 bases at J; junction bases unmatched: 3. CDR3 sequence reads: CASSPDRIEQYF. The CDR3 region has the DNA TGTGCCAGCAGCCCGGACAGGATCGAGCAGTACTTC.

V is TRBV25-1 and J is TRBJ1-2; D is possibly TRBD1 (5 bases). Per germline, CDR1 MGHDK and CDR2 SYGVNS. This CDR3 has 12 residues. The germline V and J ends were trimmed by 6 bases and 3 bases, with 8 bases remaining between them. The CDR3 DNA reads TGTGCCAGCAGGGAACAGGACTATGGCTACACCTTC. Protein sequence: CASREQDYGYTF.

The gene calls are TRBV6-1 and TRBJ1-1; TRBD1 is a possible D gene (5 bases). The V gene's germline CDR1 is MNHNS and CDR2 SASEGT. V shed 1 base and J shed 5 bases, with 14 bases lying between them. The CDR3 has 15 residues. The CDR3 loop is CASSEGWGGITEAFF. In DNA form, the CDR3 reads TGTGCCAGCAGTGAAGGCTGGGGGGGGATAACTGAAGCTTTCTTT.

This clone was observed a handful of times. The chain carries TRBV5-6 and TRBJ2-1; D gene unclear. CDR3 length: 12 amino acids. V was trimmed by 0 bases and J by 9 bases, leaving 7 bases between them. Germline CDR1 reads SGHDT; CDR2 reads YYEEEE. The CDR3 region has the DNA TGTGCCAGCAGCTTGGGGTCACCTGAGCAGTTCTTC. It codes for CASSLGSPEQFF.

The J gene is TRBJ1-4, the V gene TRBV7-9; D is ambiguous. The CDR3 sequence is 14 residues long. Trimming took 3 bases from V and 4 from J, leaving 9 bases between them. Germline assignment: CDR1 SEHNR and CDR2 FQNEAQ (reference sequence). The CDR3 region is CASSLGGGNEKLFF. CDR3 bases: TGTGCCAGCAGCTTGGGCGGTGGTAATGAAAAACTGTTTTTT.

This clone was recorded a few times. The chain carries TRBV5-6 and TRBJ1-2; TRBD1 might be the D (5 bases). CDR3 length: 13 amino acids. CDR1 and CDR2 (germline): SGHDT, YYEEEE. Trimming removed 0 bases from V and 2 bases from J, with 5 bases in between. DNA of the CDR3: TGTGCCAGCAGCTTGGCAGGGAACTATGGCTACACCTTC. It yields the protein CASSLAGNYGYTF.

The chain couples TRBV7-9 to TRBJ1-4; 10 bases are shared with TRBD1. There are 15 residues in the CDR3. Germline V gene data show CDR1 as SEHNR and CDR2 as FQNEAQ (reference sequence). The junction had 7 bases not matched to a gene; V was cut back by 5 bases and J by 7 bases. CDR3 amino acids: CASSGRQGATEKLFF. The CDR3, as DNA: TGTGCCAGCAGCGGTAGACAGGGGGCGACTGAAAAACTGTTTTTT. The entire variable domain, with the rest obtained from reference TRBV7-9 and TRBJ1-4, is as follows: DTGVSQNPRHKITKRGQNVTFRCDPISEHNRLYWYRQTLGQGPEFLTYFQNEAQLEKSRLLSDRFSAERPKGSFSTLEIQRTEQGDSAMYLCASSGRQGATEKLFFGSGTQLSVL.

This rearrangement joins TRBV7-3 to TRBJ2-1, with D maybe TRBD2 (6 bases). Per germline, CDR1 SGHTA and CDR2 FQGTGA. The CDR3 runs to 16 residues. V lost 5 bases and J 0 bases, leaving 14 bases between the germline ends. The CDR3 protein is CASSPAVSGSYNEQFF. CDR3 nucleotides: TGTGCCAGCAGCCCTGCAGTTAGCGGCTCCTACAATGAGCAGTTCTTC.

The chain combines TRBV28 with TRBJ1-5; D is unclear. Germline-derived CDR1 and CDR2 are MDHEN and SYDVKM. V was pared by 6 bases and J by 6 bases, with 18 bases between. The CDR3 totals 15 residues. The CDR3 nucleotides read TGTGCCAGCAGCCGCAGGTTGGCGAAAGGTCAGCCCCAGCATTTT. Its protein is CASSRRLAKGQPQHF.

The count of this clone is one. The chain recombines TRBV1 with TRBJ2-2; the D call in the table, TRBD2, was not verified against the DNA. TRBV1 is deemed a pseudogene. CDR3 size: 17 residues. CDR3: CTSSHPGTSGNTGELFF. The CDR3 coding sequence is TGCACCAGCAGCCATCCCGGGACTAGCGGCAACACCGGGGAGCTGTTTTTT.

In this sample, this clone turned up once. The chain joins TRBV30 to TRBJ2-7; 8 bases align to TRBD2. Germline trimming cut 0 bases from V and 5 bases from J; bases unmatched to any gene: 3. This CDR3 spans 13 amino acids. CDR1 and CDR2 (germline): GTSNPN, SVGIG (reference sequence). CDR3 amino acids: CAWSVAGVNEQYF. Written as DNA, the CDR3 is TGTGCCTGGAGTGTAGCGGGAGTCAACGAGCAGTACTTC.

The V gene is TRBV7-8, the J gene TRBJ2-3, with D tentatively TRBD1 (5 bases). CDR1 is SGHVS, CDR2 FQNEAQ, per germline. V lost 1 base to trimming and J lost 2 bases, with 13 bases between them. The CDR3 has 16 residues. The CDR3 DNA reads TGTGCCAGCAGCTTAGATCGGAGCAGGGCCACAGATACGCAGTATTTT. Its protein is CASSLDRSRATDTQYF.

The gene calls are TRBV4-2 and TRBJ2-5; 12 positions agree with TRBD2. The CDR3 length is 16 residues. Germline trimming cut 1 base from V and 5 bases from J; bases unmatched to any gene: 5. Germline CDR1 LGHNA, CDR2 YNFKEQ. CDR3 protein: CASSQALAGGRETQYF. The CDR3 region has the DNA TGTGCCAGCAGCCAAGCGCTAGCGGGAGGGAGGGAGACCCAGTACTTC.

This clone turned up a few times. This chain uses TRBV7-2 with TRBJ2-1; D gene unclear. Trimming cost V 3 bases and J 6 bases, with 12 bases left between them. The CDR3 totals 14 residues. Looked up from germline, CDR1 is SGHTA and CDR2 is FQGNSA. CDR3 amino acids: CASSFSLYSNEQFF. The CDR3 coding sequence is TGTGCCAGCAGCTTCTCCCTCTATTCCAATGAGCAGTTCTTC.

The rearrangement links TRBV7-3 to TRBJ2-3; TRBD1 agrees at 9 bases. The junction had 9 bases not matched to a gene; V was cut back by 4 bases and J by 4 bases. The CDR3 length is 16 residues. Germline V gene data show CDR1 as SGHTA and CDR2 as FQGTGA. The DNA for the CDR3 is TGTGCCAGCAGCTCACAGGGGGCTCTCCGAGCAGATACGCAGTATTTT. This codes for CASSSQGALRADTQYF.